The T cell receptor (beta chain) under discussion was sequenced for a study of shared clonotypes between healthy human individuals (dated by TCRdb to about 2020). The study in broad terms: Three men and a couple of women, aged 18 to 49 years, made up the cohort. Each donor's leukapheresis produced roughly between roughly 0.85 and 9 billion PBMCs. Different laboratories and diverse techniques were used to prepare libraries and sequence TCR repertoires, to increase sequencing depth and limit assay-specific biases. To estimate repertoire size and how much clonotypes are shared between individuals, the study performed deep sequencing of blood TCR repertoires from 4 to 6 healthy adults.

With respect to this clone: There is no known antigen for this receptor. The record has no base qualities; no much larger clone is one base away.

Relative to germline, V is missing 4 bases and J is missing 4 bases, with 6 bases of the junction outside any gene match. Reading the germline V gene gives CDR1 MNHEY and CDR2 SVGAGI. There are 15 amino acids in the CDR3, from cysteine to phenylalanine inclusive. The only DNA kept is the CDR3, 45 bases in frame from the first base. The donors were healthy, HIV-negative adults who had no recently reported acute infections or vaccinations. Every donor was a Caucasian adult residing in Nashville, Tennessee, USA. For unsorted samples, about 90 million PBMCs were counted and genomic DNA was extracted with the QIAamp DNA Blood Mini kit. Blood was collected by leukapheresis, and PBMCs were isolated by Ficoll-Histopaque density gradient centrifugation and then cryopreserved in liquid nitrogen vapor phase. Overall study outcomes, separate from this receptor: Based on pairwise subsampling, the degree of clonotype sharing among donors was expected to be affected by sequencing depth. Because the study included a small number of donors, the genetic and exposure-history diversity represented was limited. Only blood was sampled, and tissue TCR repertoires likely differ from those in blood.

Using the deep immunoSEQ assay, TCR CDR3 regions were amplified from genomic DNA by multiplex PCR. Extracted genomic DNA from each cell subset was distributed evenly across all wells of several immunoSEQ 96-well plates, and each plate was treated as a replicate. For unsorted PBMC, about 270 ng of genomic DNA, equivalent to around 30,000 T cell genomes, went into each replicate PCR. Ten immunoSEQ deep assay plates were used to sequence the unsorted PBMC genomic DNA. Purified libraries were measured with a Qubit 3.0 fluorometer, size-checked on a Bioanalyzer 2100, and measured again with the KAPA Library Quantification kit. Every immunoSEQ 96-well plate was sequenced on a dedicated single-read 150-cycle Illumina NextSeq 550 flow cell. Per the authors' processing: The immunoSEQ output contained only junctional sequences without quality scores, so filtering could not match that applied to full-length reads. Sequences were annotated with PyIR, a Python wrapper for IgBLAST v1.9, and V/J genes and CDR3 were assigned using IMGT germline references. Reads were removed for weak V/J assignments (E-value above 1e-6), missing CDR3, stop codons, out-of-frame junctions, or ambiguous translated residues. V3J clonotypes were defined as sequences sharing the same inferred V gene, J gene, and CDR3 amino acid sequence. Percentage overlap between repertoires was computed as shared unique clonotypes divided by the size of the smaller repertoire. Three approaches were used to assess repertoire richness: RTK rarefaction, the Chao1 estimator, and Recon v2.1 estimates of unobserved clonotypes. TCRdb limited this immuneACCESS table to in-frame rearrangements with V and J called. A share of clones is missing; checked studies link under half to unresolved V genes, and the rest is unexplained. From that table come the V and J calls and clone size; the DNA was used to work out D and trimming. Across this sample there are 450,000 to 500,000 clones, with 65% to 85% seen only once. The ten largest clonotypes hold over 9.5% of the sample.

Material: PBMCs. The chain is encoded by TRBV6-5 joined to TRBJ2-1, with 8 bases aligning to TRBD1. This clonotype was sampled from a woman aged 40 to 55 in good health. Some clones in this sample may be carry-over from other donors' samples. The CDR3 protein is CASSSGTGGYNEQFF. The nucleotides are TGTGCCAGCAGTTCCGGGACAGGCGGATACAATGAGCAGTTCTTC.